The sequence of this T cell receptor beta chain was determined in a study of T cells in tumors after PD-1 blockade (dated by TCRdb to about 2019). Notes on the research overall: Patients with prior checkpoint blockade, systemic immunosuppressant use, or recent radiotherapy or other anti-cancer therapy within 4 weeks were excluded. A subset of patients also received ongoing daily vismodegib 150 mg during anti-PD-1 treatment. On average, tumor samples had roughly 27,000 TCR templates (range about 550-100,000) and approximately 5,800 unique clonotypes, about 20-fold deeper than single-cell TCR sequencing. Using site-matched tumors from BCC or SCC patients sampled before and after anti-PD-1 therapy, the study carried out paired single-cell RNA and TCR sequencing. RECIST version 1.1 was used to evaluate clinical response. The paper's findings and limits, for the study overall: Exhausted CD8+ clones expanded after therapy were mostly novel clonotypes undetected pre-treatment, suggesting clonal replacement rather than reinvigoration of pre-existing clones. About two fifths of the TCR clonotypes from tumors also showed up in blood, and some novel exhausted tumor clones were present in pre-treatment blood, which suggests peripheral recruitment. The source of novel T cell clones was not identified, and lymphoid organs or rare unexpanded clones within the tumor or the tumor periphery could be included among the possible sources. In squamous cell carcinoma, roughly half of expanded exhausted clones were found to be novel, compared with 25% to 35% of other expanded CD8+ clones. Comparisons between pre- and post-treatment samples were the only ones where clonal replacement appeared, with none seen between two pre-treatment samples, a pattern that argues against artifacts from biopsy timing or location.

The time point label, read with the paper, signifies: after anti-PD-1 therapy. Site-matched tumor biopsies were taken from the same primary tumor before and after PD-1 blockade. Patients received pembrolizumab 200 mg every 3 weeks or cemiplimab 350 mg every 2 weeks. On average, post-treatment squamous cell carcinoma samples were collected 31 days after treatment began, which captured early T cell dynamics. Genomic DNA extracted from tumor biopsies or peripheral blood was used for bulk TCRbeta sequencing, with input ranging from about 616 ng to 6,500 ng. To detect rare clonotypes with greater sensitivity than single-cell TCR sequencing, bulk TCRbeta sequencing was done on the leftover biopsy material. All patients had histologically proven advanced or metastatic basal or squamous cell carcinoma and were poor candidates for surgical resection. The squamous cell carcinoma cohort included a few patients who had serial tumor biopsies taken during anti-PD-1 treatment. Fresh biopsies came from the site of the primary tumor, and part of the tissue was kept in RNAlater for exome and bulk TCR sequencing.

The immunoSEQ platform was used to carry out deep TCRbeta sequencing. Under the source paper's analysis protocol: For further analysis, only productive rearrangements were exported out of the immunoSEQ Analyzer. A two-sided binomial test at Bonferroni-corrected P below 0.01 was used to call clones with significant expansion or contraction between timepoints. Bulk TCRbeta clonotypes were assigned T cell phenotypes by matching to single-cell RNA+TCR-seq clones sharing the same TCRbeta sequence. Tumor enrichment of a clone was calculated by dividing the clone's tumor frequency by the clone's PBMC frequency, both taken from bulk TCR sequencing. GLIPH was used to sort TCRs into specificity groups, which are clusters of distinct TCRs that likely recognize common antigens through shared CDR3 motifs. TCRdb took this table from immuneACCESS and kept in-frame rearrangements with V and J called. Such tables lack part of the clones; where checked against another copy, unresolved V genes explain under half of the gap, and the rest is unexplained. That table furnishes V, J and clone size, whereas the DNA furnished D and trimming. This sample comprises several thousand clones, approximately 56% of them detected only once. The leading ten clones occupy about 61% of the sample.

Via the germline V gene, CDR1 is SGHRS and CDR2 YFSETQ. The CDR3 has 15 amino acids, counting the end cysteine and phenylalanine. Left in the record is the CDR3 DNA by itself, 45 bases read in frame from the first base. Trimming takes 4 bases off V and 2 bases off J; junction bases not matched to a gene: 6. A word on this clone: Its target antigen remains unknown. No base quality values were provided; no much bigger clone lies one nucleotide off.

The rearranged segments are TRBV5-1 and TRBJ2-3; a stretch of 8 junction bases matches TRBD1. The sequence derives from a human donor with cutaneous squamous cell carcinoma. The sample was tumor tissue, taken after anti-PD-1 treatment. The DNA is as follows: TGCGCCAGCAGCAATGGACAGGGCTCCACAGATACGCAGTATTTT. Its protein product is CASSNGQGSTDTQYF.